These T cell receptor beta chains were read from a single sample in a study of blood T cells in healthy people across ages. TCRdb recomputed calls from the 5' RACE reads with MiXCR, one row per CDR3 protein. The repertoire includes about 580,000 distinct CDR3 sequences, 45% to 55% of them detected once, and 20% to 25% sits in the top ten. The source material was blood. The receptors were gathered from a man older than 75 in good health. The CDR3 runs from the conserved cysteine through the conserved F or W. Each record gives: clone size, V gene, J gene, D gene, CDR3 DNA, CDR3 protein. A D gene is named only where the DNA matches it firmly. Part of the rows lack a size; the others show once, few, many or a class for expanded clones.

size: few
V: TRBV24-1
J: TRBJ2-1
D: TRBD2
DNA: TGTGCCACCGGCCCCAGGACTAGCGTTTACAATGAGCAGTTCTTC
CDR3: CATGPRTSVYNEQFF

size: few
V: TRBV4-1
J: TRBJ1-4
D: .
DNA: TGCGCCAGCAGCCAAGAAGCGTCACTCAAAGACCCAACTAATGAAAAACTGTTTTTT
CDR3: CASSQEASLKDPTNEKLFF

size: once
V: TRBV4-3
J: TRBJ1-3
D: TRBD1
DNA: TGCGCCAGCAGCCAAGATAGGACAGGGGCTGGAAACACCATATATTTT
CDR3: CASSQDRTGAGNTIYF

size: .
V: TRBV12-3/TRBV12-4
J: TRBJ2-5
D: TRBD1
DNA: TGTGCCAGCAGCAGTACCGGGACAGAGGGGACCCAGTACTTC
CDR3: CASSSTGTEGTQYF

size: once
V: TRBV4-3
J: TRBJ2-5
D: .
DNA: TGCGCCAGCAGCCAAGTCGGGGCTCGGGGAGAGACCCAGTACTTC
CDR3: CASSQVGARGETQYF

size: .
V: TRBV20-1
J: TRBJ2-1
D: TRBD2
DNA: TGCAGTGCTAGTCCCGCTCTAGCGGATCCGCGGGAGCAGTTCTTC
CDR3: CSASPALADPREQFF

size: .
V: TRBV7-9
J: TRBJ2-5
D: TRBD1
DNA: TGTGCCAGCAGACGGCCGACAGGGGAAGAGACCCAGTACTTC
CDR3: CASRRPTGEETQYF

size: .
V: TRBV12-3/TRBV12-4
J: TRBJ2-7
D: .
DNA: TGTGCCAGCAGCGTAAATCAAGCCGCCTACGAGCAGTACTTC
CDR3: CASSVNQAAYEQYF

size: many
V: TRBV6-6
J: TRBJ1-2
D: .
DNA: TGTGCCAGCAGAGGGACGGACGGCAACTATGGCTACACCTTC
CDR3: CASRGTDGNYGYTF

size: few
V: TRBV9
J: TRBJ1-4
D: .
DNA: TGTGCCAGCAGCCCGCATGGGGGCCGTGAACTGTTTTTT
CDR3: CASSPHGGRELFF

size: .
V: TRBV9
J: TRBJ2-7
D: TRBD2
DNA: TGTGCCAGCAGCGCTACTAGCGGAAAGCAGTACTTC
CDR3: CASSATSGKQYF

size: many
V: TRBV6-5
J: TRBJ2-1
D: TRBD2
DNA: TGTGCCAGCAGACTCAACCGGGACTATTACTACAATGAGCAGTTCTTC
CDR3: CASRLNRDYYYNEQFF

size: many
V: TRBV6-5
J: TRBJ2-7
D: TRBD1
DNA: TGTGCCAGCAGTCGACAGGGTCTCCCCACCACCTACGAGCAGTACTTC
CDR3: CASSRQGLPTTYEQYF